Below are 30 T cell receptor beta chains sequenced from a single sample in a study of cytomegalovirus exposure and HLA in healthy donors. Sequenced by immunoSEQ multiplex PCR; TCRdb stores in-frame clones only, minus some. This table has approximately 100,000 clones, about 88% appearing once. Input material: PBMCs. Source of these receptors: a woman between 18 and 30 years old in good health and CMV-seropositive.

The CDR3 DNA is TGTGCCAGCAAGCAGGGAAACGGCTACACCTTC. Amino acid sequence: CASKQGNGYTF. This rearrangement joins TRBV28 to TRBJ1-2; D perhaps matches TRBD1 (5 bases). The CDR3 length is 11 residues. Trimming removed 7 bases from V and 8 bases from J, with 11 bases in between. Germline CDR1 MDHEN, CDR2 SYDVKM.

The V and J genes are TRBV27 and TRBJ2-1; D is unclear. CDR3 length: 13 amino acids. The germline gives CDR1 MNHEY, CDR2 SMNVEV (reference sequence). V lost 5 bases, J lost 12 bases, and 17 bases lay in between. CDR3 amino acids: CASSPTARGGQFF. CDR3 coding DNA: TGTGCCAGCAGTCCTACCGCCCGCGGTGGGCAGTTCTTC.

V gene TRBV4-3 combines with J gene TRBJ1-1; the D is unclear. The V end lost 0 bases, the J end lost 3 bases, and 5 bases lay between the germline ends. The V gene's germline CDR1 is LGHNA and CDR2 YSLEER. The CDR3 is 13 residues long. The CDR3 bases are TGCGCCAGCAGCCAAGATCGCGACACTGAAGCTTTCTTT. This translates into CASSQDRDTEAFF.

The chain is built from TRBV28 and TRBJ1-4; TRBD1 matches at 10 bases. Germline CDR1 reads MDHEN; CDR2 reads SYDVKM. The length of the CDR3 is 13 residues. The V segment lost 6 bases and the J segment 8 bases; nucleotides outside the gene matches: 3. CDR3 sequence (DNA): TGTGCCAGCAGGTGGACAGGGGGAGAAAAACTGTTTTTT. Translation gives CASRWTGGEKLFF.

The gene calls are TRBV11-3 and TRBJ1-1; no definite D call. Trimming took off 5 bases at V and 1 base at J, with 11 bases between the two ends. This CDR3 has 14 amino acids. Germline CDR1 reads SGHNT; CDR2 reads YENEEA. This CDR3 is CASSLGLGNTEAFF. The CDR3 DNA sequence: TGTGCCAGCAGCCTAGGACTCGGGAACACTGAAGCTTTCTTT.

The chain recombines TRBV7-2 with TRBJ1-6; tentative D call: TRBD1 (5 bases). Trimming left V 5 bases short and J 13 bases short, with 24 bases between. CDR3 length: 16 amino acids. The germline V gene has CDR1 SGHTA and CDR2 FQGNSA. The CDR3 loop is CASSEEATAVLSPLHF. The CDR3 region has the DNA TGTGCCAGCAGCGAAGAGGCGACAGCCGTTCTGTCGCCCCTCCACTTT.

The V gene is TRBV7-9, the J gene TRBJ1-2; D not resolved. Trimming pared 6 bases from V and 6 bases from J, leaving 8 bases between. This CDR3 region has 11 residues. Germline CDR1 reads SEHNR; CDR2 reads FQNEAQ (reference sequence). CDR3 loop: CASRTGNGYTF. For the CDR3, the DNA is TGTGCCAGCAGGACCGGGAATGGCTACACCTTC.

The chain joins TRBV19 to TRBJ1-2; D perhaps matches TRBD1 (5 bases). CDR3 length: 13 residues. The V end was cut by 3 bases, the J end by 6 bases, with 11 bases between. From germline, CDR1 is LNHDA and CDR2 SQIVND (reference sequence). In DNA, the CDR3 is TGTGCCAGTAGTATTGCAGGGAACCATGGCTACACCTTC. This gives the protein CASSIAGNHGYTF.

This rearrangement joins TRBV15 to TRBJ2-7, with D perhaps TRBD2 (6 bases). Trimming removed 0 bases at V and 0 bases at J, with 12 bases between. This CDR3 spans 16 amino acids. The germline V gene has CDR1 LNHNV and CDR2 YYDKDF (reference sequence). The CDR3 reads CATSRDYSGSSYEQYV. For the CDR3, the DNA is TGTGCCACCAGCAGAGATTATTCCGGGAGCTCCTACGAGCAGTACGTC.

The V and J genes are TRBV7-8 and TRBJ2-4; possibly TRBD2 for D (6 bases). V lost 0 bases to trimming and J lost 1 base, with 13 bases between them. CDR3 length equals 17 residues. CDR1 is SGHVS, CDR2 FQNEAQ, per germline. The CDR3 DNA sequence: TGTGCCAGCAGCTTAGCCCATGGAGGGGTGGCCAAAAACATTCAGTACTTC. Protein: CASSLAHGGVAKNIQYF.

This clone showed up just once. The chain uses TRBV6-1 and TRBJ1-1; possibly TRBD1 for D (6 bases). The V end was cut by 4 bases, the J end by 7 bases, with 13 bases between. The CDR3 length is 13 residues. Germline V gene sequence: CDR1 MNHNS, CDR2 SASEGT. CDR3 loop: CASSVGTSREAFF. The CDR3 nucleotides read TGTGCCAGCAGTGTAGGGACATCACGTGAAGCTTTCTTT.

This clone was found a few times. The J gene is TRBJ2-3, the V gene TRBV19, with 8 bases matching TRBD1. This CDR3 is built from 14 residues. Unmatched junction bases numbered 4, after V lost 7 bases and J lost 1 base. The germline V gene has CDR1 LNHDA and CDR2 SQIVND (reference sequence). In DNA form, the CDR3 reads TGTGCCAGTACCCTGACAGGGGGCACAGATACGCAGTATTTT. This gives the protein CASTLTGGTDTQYF.

The rearrangement uses TRBV6-5 and TRBJ2-1; D might be TRBD1 (7 bases). Germline V gene sequence: CDR1 MNHEY, CDR2 SVGAGI. V lost 0 bases, J lost 5 bases, and 11 bases lay in between. The CDR3 sequence is 15 residues long. DNA for the CDR3: TGTGCCAGCAGTTACTCGCAGGGGGGACACAATGAGCAGTTCTTC. Translated, it gives CASSYSQGGHNEQFF.

For the CDR3, the DNA is TGTGCCAGTAGTAGGACCGGGACAGGAGATAATTCACCCCTCCACTTT. This gives the protein CASSRTGTGDNSPLHF. The chain couples TRBV19 to TRBJ1-6; 8 bases are a match to TRBD1. Germline V lookup: CDR1 LNHDA, CDR2 SQIVND (reference sequence). Trimming at V came to 4 bases and at J to 5 bases, leaving 7 bases not matched to a gene. This CDR3 comprises 16 residues.

V is TRBV6-1 and J is TRBJ2-3, with 8 bases fitting TRBD1. Germline V CDR1 and CDR2: MNHNS, SASEGT. The CDR3 totals 18 residues. J lost 0 bases, V lost 2 bases, and 10 bases had no gene match. Here the CDR3 reads CASSETAWTGTSTDTQYF. The CDR3 nucleotides read TGTGCCAGCAGTGAAACGGCCTGGACAGGGACTAGCACAGATACGCAGTATTTT.

The V gene is TRBV6-5, the J gene TRBJ2-3; 7 positions agree with TRBD2. The J segment lost 0 bases and the V segment lost 0 bases, leaving 3 bases of the junction unmatched. Germline V gives CDR1 MNHEY, CDR2 SVGAGI. The CDR3 spans 16 residues. The DNA of the CDR3 is TGTGCCAGCAGTTACTCCCGGGGGGTAAGCACAGATACGCAGTATTTT. Its protein product is CASSYSRGVSTDTQYF.

V and J are TRBV7-6 and TRBJ2-3, with 9 bases matching TRBD2. The CDR3 runs to 15 residues. V lost 5 bases to trimming and J lost 3 bases; unmatched junction nucleotides: 6. The germline V gene has CDR1 SGHVS and CDR2 FNYEAQ. Here the CDR3 reads CASSPLAGFTDTQYF. The CDR3 DNA reads as TGTGCCAGCAGCCCTCTAGCGGGGTTTACAGATACGCAGTATTTT.

This chain uses TRBV6-5 with TRBJ1-5; TRBD1 matches at 9 bases. The germline CDR1 and CDR2 sequences are MNHEY and SVGAGI. V lost 5 bases, J lost 4 bases, and 6 bases stayed unmatched. CDR3 length equals 15 residues. The CDR3 sequence is CASSPTGGWNQPQHF. The CDR3 DNA is TGTGCCAGCAGTCCCACAGGGGGCTGGAATCAGCCCCAGCATTTT.

V gene TRBV6-6 combines with J gene TRBJ1-2; 7 nucleotides line up with TRBD1. The V and J ends lost 7 bases and 5 bases, in that order; junction bases with no gene match: 7. CDR3 size: 13 residues. CDR1 is MNHNY, CDR2 SVGAGI, per germline (reference sequence). The CDR3 bases are TGTGCCAGCACCGGGACAGAACCTTATGGCTACACCTTC. Encoded protein: CASTGTEPYGYTF.

The J gene is TRBJ2-3, the V gene TRBV28; 10 positions agree with TRBD1. Trimming at V came to 6 bases and at J to 6 bases, leaving 12 bases not matched to a gene. This CDR3 contains 16 residues. Germline V CDR1 and CDR2: MDHEN, SYDVKM. DNA of the CDR3: TGTGCCAGCAGCGCCACCGGGACAGGGGAGTGGGATACGCAGTATTTT. Its protein product is CASSATGTGEWDTQYF.

The V call is TRBV7-2, the J call TRBJ1-4, with 7 positions matching TRBD1. This CDR3 region has 17 residues. Germline CDR1 reads SGHTA; CDR2 reads FQGNSA. J was trimmed by 7 bases and V by 3 bases; bases with no gene match: 14. The CDR3 reads CASSFTLTRAGGEKLFF. The CDR3 DNA reads as TGTGCCAGCAGCTTCACCCTCACGCGGGCAGGGGGTGAAAAACTGTTTTTT.

This chain uses TRBV4-2 with TRBJ1-2; no firm D call. Germline CDR1 and CDR2: LGHNA and YNFKEQ. There are 16 residues in the CDR3. V lost 0 bases, J lost 0 bases, and 11 bases lay in between. This chain's CDR3 is CASSQELMGSNYGYTF. The DNA of the CDR3 is TGTGCCAGCAGCCAAGAACTAATGGGTTCTAACTATGGCTACACCTTC.

V usage is TRBV4-3 and J usage is TRBJ1-2; weak D call: TRBD1 (5 bases). V dropped 2 bases and J dropped 5 bases, with 15 bases sitting between them. This CDR3 has 15 amino acids. Germline lookup yields CDR1 LGHNA and CDR2 YSLEER. The CDR3 nucleotides read TGCGCCAGCAGCCAAACCAGGGAATCACGGTATGGCTACACCTTC. This gives the protein CASSQTRESRYGYTF.

The V and J genes are TRBV5-4 and TRBJ1-1; 12 bases are a match to TRBD1. The CDR3 consists of 15 residues. Germline loops: CDR1 SGHNT, CDR2 YYREEE (reference sequence). With 4 bases clipped from V and 4 bases from J, the junction kept 5 bases outside the gene matches. The CDR3 DNA sequence: TGTGCCAGCAGCCCGGGACAGGGGGCAGTCACTGAAGCTTTCTTT. Residues: CASSPGQGAVTEAFF.

The rearrangement uses TRBV18 and TRBJ2-7, with 7 bases fitting TRBD1. CDR3 size: 14 residues. J lost 3 bases, V lost 3 bases, and 5 bases had no gene match. The germline gives CDR1 KGHSH, CDR2 LQKENI. The CDR3 sequence: CASSPPTGFYEQYF. The DNA of the CDR3 is TGTGCCAGCTCACCCCCGACAGGGTTCTACGAGCAGTACTTC.

In its sample, this clone was seen once. The V call is TRBV13, the J call TRBJ2-7; 8 nucleotides line up with TRBD1. The CDR3 spans 15 residues. Unmatched junction bases numbered 8, after V lost 4 bases and J lost 3 bases. Germline-derived CDR1 and CDR2 are PRHDT and FYEKMQ (reference sequence). The CDR3 bases are TGTGCCAGCAGCTCTCGCTTGACAGGGGTCTACGAGCAGTACTTC. This sequence encodes CASSSRLTGVYEQYF.

J is TRBJ1-4 and V is TRBV28; 7 bases are a match to TRBD1. The V gene end was trimmed by 3 bases and the J gene end by 8 bases; junction bases not matched to a gene: 6. The CDR3 totals 14 residues. The germline gives CDR1 MDHEN, CDR2 SYDVKM. The CDR3 DNA reads as TGTGCCAGCAGTTTGAGAGGGGGCGGCGAAAAACTGTTTTTT. Protein sequence: CASSLRGGGEKLFF.

V usage is TRBV10-3 and J usage is TRBJ1-3; tentatively, D is TRBD1 (6 bases). Trimming removed 3 bases at V and 0 bases at J, with 12 bases between. CDR1 and CDR2 from the germline V gene are ENHRY and SYGVKD. This CDR3 has 16 amino acids. CDR3 region: CAISDAGVASGNTIYF. The CDR3 nucleotides read TGTGCCATCAGTGATGCAGGGGTCGCCTCTGGAAACACCATATATTTT.

A few counts support this clone. This chain uses TRBV28 with TRBJ2-5, with D perhaps TRBD2 (7 bases). The CDR3 is made up of 14 amino acids. Germline CDR1 reads MDHEN; CDR2 reads SYDVKM. V shed 3 bases and J shed 9 bases, with 17 bases lying between them. Here the CDR3 DNA reads TGTGCCAGCAGTTTTGGGGGGGGCCGTGGGGCCCAGTACTTC. Its protein is CASSFGGGRGAQYF.

This clone was observed a few times. The chain combines TRBV14 with TRBJ1-6; the match to TRBD1 covers 8 bases. The length of the CDR3 is 15 residues. Losses at the gene ends were 4 bases for V and 6 bases for J; bases not matched to a gene: 5. Germline assignment: CDR1 SGHDN and CDR2 FVKESK. DNA for the CDR3: TGTGCCAGCAGCCGGATGGACAGGGTTAATTCACCCCTCCACTTT. The encoded protein is CASSRMDRVNSPLHF.